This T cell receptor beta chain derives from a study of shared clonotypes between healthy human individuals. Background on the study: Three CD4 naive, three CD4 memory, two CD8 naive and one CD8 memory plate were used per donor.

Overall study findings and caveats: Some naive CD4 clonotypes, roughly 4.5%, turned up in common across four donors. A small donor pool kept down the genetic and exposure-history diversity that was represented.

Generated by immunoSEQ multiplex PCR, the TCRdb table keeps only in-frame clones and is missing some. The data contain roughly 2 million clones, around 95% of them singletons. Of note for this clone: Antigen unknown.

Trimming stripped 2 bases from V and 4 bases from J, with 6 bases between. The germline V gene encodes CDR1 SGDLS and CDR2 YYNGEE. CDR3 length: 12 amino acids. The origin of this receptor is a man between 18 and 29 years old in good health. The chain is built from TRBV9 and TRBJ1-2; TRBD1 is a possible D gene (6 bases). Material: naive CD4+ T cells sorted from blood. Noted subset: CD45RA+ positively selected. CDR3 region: CASSVTGYGYTF. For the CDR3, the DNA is TGTGCCAGCAGCGTGACAGGCTATGGCTACACCTTC.